This TCR beta chain was retrieved from a study of blood T cell repertoires in COVID-19. Overall study: The samples span acute and convalescent COVID-19 from the United States, Italy and Spain. PBMCs, B-cell-depleted T cells, or T cells were the source of the cDNA or gDNA that made up the material.

Trimming pared 0 bases from V and 0 bases from J, leaving 8 bases between. The CDR3 spans 15 residues. Germline V gene sequence: CDR1 LNHNV, CDR2 YYDKDF (reference sequence). Sequenced by immunoSEQ multiplex PCR; TCRdb stores in-frame clones only, minus some. This sample carries about 220,000 clones, almost 85% of them seen once, and the ten largest clones take about 2.4%. The TCR was taken from a woman aged 70-85 years with COVID-19, enrolled during active disease. This chain links TRBV15 with TRBJ1-1; no clear D gene. Material for sequencing was peripheral blood. CDR3 loop: CATSREPGLNTEAFF. CDR3 nucleotide sequence: TGTGCCACCAGCAGAGAGCCGGGATTGAACACTGAAGCTTTCTTT.